Shown below are 23 T cell receptor beta chains from a single sample sequenced in a study of T cell changes during pregnancy in multiple sclerosis. Sequencing used immunoSEQ multiplex PCR; TCRdb keeps in-frame clones, though not all of them. Seen here are about 41,000 clones, 90% observed once, and the top ten hold 6.5% to 8.5%. The sequencing used CD8+ T cells from peripheral blood mononuclear cells, collected in the third trimester of pregnancy. The receptors here all came from a female donor with multiple sclerosis, enrolled in a pregnancy study.

V is TRBV11-2 and J is TRBJ2-7; D might be TRBD2 (5 bases). V was clipped by 1 base and J by 1 base, with 5 bases between them. Germline V gene sequence: CDR1 SGHAT, CDR2 FQNNGV. The CDR3 contains 13 residues. CDR3 amino acids: CASSLAGSYEQYF. The DNA of the CDR3 is TGTGCCAGCAGCTTAGCGGGGTCCTACGAGCAGTACTTC.

This clone has a single count. The chain links TRBV7-2 to TRBJ2-1; D is perhaps TRBD1 (6 bases). CDR3 size: 16 residues. The V gene lost 6 bases and the J gene lost 3 bases, with 18 bases spanning the gap. Germline values: CDR1 SGHTA, CDR2 FQGNSA. CDR3 in amino acids: CASRPNTGSVYNEQFF. DNA for the CDR3: TGTGCCAGCAGACCGAATACAGGGTCCGTCTACAATGAGCAGTTCTTC.

The sample holds one count of this clone. J is TRBJ1-6 and V is TRBV28, with TRBD1 identical over 9 bases. V lost 2 bases and J lost 5; bases outside the gene matches: 7. The CDR3 spans 17 residues. Germline-derived CDR1 and CDR2 are MDHEN and SYDVKM. Here the CDR3 DNA reads TGTGCCAGCAGTTTAAAGACAGGGGGGGCAGATAATTCACCCCTCCACTTT. This codes for CASSLKTGGADNSPLHF.

The chain uses TRBV19 and TRBJ1-2; possibly TRBD1 for D (6 bases). V gave up 7 bases and J gave up 6 bases, with 15 bases separating them. This CDR3 comprises 13 residues. Per the germline V gene, CDR1 is LNHDA and CDR2 is SQIVND (reference sequence). The CDR3 DNA sequence: TGTGCCAGTACTCACTGGGCAGGGGATGGCTACACCTTC. It encodes CASTHWAGDGYTF.

The CDR3 region has the DNA TGTGCCAGCAGTTTTGGGTGGGAGGGCCCAAATGAGCAGTTCTTC. This translates into CASSFGWEGPNEQFF. The chain carries TRBV27 and TRBJ2-1, with 7 bases aligning to TRBD2. Germline V gives CDR1 MNHEY, CDR2 SMNVEV (reference sequence). The CDR3 has 15 residues. V lost 3 bases, J lost 7 bases, and 9 bases stayed unmatched.

This rearrangement joins TRBV10-1 to TRBJ1-3; tentatively, D is TRBD1 (5 bases). Germline V CDR1 and CDR2: WNHNN, SYGVQD (reference sequence). The CDR3 runs 15 residues. Trimming left V 7 bases short and J 1 base short, with 14 bases between. The CDR3 spells CASNRRGESGNTIYF. For the CDR3, the DNA is TGCGCCAGCAACAGGCGGGGGGAATCTGGAAACACCATATATTTT.

The chain is built from TRBV7-8 and TRBJ2-7; possible D gene TRBD1, 5 bases. The CDR3 contains 17 residues. V lost 0 bases to trimming and J lost 0 bases, with 15 bases between them. CDR1 SGHVS and CDR2 FQNEAQ come from the germline V gene. In nucleotides, the CDR3 is TGTGCCAGCAGCTTAGCGCCAAGGGGCGACCTCTCCTACGAGCAGTACTTC. This translates into CASSLAPRGDLSYEQYF.

The rearrangement uses TRBV27 and TRBJ1-1, with 10 bases matching TRBD1. The CDR3 has 13 amino acids. Germline values: CDR1 MNHEY, CDR2 SMNVEV (reference sequence). V lost 3 bases and J lost 6; bases outside the gene matches: 1. The CDR3 protein is CASSFGQGAEAFF. CDR3 in DNA: TGTGCCAGCAGTTTTGGACAGGGGGCTGAAGCTTTCTTT.

This chain uses TRBV5-1 with TRBJ2-1; D not certain. The CDR3 has 16 amino acids. Trimming took off 0 bases at V and 0 bases at J, with 10 bases between the two ends. In germline, CDR1 is SGHRS, CDR2 YFSETQ. The CDR3 sequence is CASSLEILDSYNEQFF. The CDR3 nucleotides read TGCGCCAGCAGCTTGGAGATCCTAGACTCCTACAATGAGCAGTTCTTC.

This sequence joins TRBV4-2 and TRBJ2-3; D unclear. Between the trimmed V and J ends, which lost 0 bases and 2 bases, there was a span of 6 bases. The germline CDR1 and CDR2 sequences are LGHNA and YNFKEQ. The CDR3 extends over 14 amino acids. The CDR3 reads CASSQDPVTDTQYF. CDR3 nucleotide sequence: TGTGCCAGCAGCCAAGATCCCGTCACAGATACGCAGTATTTT.

The rearrangement uses TRBV28 and TRBJ1-4; 9 bases match TRBD1. Germline trimming cut 7 bases from V and 8 bases from J; bases unmatched to any gene: 11. Germline CDR1 reads MDHEN; CDR2 reads SYDVKM. This CDR3 is 15 amino acids long. CDR3 region: CASNSPRDRDEKLFF. CDR3 nucleotides: TGTGCCAGCAACTCTCCCCGGGACAGGGACGAAAAACTGTTTTTT.

The chain recombines TRBV15 with TRBJ2-1; 9 positions match TRBD1. Trimming took 0 bases from V and 8 from J; bases not matched to a gene: 8. The CDR3 has 16 residues. Per the germline V gene, CDR1 is LNHNV and CDR2 is YYDKDF (reference sequence). The CDR3 region is CATSRDRDRVDYEQFF. The CDR3 DNA reads TGTGCCACCAGCAGAGACCGGGACAGGGTCGACTATGAGCAGTTCTTC.

This sequence joins TRBV19 and TRBJ2-7; the match to TRBD2 covers 8 bases. The germline V gene encodes CDR1 LNHDA and CDR2 SQIVND (reference sequence). Trimming at V came to 3 bases and at J to 3 bases, leaving 7 bases not matched to a gene. CDR3 length: 15 residues. CDR3 sequence: CASSISSGENYEQYF. CDR3 in DNA: TGTGCCAGTAGTATTAGTAGCGGGGAGAACTACGAGCAGTACTTC.

This rearrangement joins TRBV13 to TRBJ2-7; a weak D match, TRBD1 (5 bases). The ends were cut back, 5 bases at V and 7 bases at J, with 15 bases in the middle. This CDR3 comprises 13 residues. CDR1 is PRHDT, CDR2 FYEKMQ, per germline (reference sequence). The CDR3 reads CASSTQGLDEQYF. Here the CDR3 DNA reads TGTGCCAGCAGCACCCAGGGTCTAGATGAGCAGTACTTC.

The gene calls are TRBV4-3 and TRBJ2-1, with D perhaps matching TRBD2 (6 bases). The CDR3 sequence is 17 residues long. Trimming stripped 2 bases from V and 0 bases from J, with 14 bases between. Per the germline V gene, CDR1 is LGHNA and CDR2 is YSLEER. The CDR3 DNA follows: TGCGCCAGCAGCCAAAAGCCGGGACTTAGCTCCTACAATGAGCAGTTCTTC. Protein sequence: CASSQKPGLSSYNEQFF.

As regards this clone: The identical CDR3 is also encoded by other nucleotide sequences in the sample. This chain uses TRBV5-1 with TRBJ2-7, with D possibly TRBD1 on 5 matching bases. CDR3 length equals 13 residues. CDR1 is SGHRS and CDR2 is YFSETQ in the germline V gene. Trimming shortened V by 4 bases and J by 1 base, and 9 bases separated the two germline ends. The CDR3 bases are TGCGCCAGCAGCCCGACAGAATCCTACGAGCAGTACTTC. Translating gives CASSPTESYEQYF.

The CDR3 protein is CASSLVDSYEQYF. CDR3 nucleotides: TGTGCCAGCAGCTTGGTGGACAGCTACGAGCAGTACTTC. This sequence joins TRBV5-6 and TRBJ2-7; D is possibly TRBD1 (6 bases). The CDR3 extends over 13 amino acids. The V and J ends lost 0 bases and 3 bases respectively, with 7 bases between them. Germline V gives CDR1 SGHDT, CDR2 YYEEEE. Drawing the rest from reference TRBV5-6 and TRBJ2-7, the complete variable domain is DAGVTQSPTHLIKTRGQQVTLRCSPKSGHDTVSWYQQALGQGPQFIFQYYEEEERQRGNFPDRFSGHQFPNYSSELNVNALLLGDSALYLCASSLVDSYEQYFGPGTRLTVT.

The chain combines TRBV4-3 with TRBJ2-3; the D gene is possibly TRBD2 (6 bases). The CDR3 is 17 amino acids. Germline values: CDR1 LGHNA, CDR2 YSLEER. With 1 base removed from V and 0 bases from J, the gap between germline ends came to 14 bases. CDR3 sequence reads: CASSQVLWGTSTDTQYF. In nucleotides, the CDR3 is TGCGCCAGCAGCCAAGTTTTATGGGGGACTAGCACAGATACGCAGTATTTT.

V is TRBV4-1 and J is TRBJ2-1; D is perhaps TRBD1 (5 bases). The germline CDR1 and CDR2 sequences are MGHRA and YSYEKL. The V and J ends lost 0 bases and 10 bases respectively, with 10 bases between them. This CDR3 contains 13 residues. The CDR3 nucleotides read TGCGCCAGCAGCCAAGATTCTAGGACAGAGCAGTTCTTC. Its translation: CASSQDSRTEQFF.

The V and J genes are TRBV27 and TRBJ1-1; 9 positions agree with TRBD1. The CDR3 is 15 residues long. Germline trimming cut 9 bases from V and 1 base from J; bases unmatched to any gene: 9. Germline CDR1 reads MNHEY; CDR2 reads SMNVEV (reference sequence). CDR3 sequence reads: CARHTGGAANTEAFF. DNA of the CDR3: TGTGCCAGACATACAGGGGGCGCGGCGAACACTGAAGCTTTCTTT.

The chain couples TRBV28 to TRBJ2-1, with D possibly being TRBD2 (5 bases). The CDR3 runs to 14 residues. In germline, CDR1 is MDHEN, CDR2 SYDVKM. The ends were cut back, 5 bases at V and 3 bases at J, with 11 bases in the middle. DNA for the CDR3: TGTGCCAGCAGTCCGCCCGGAGGCTACAATGAGCAGTTCTTC. It translates to CASSPPGGYNEQFF.

The V gene is TRBV15, the J gene TRBJ2-5; perhaps TRBD2 as D (6 bases). This CDR3 is 16 amino acids long. V was shortened by 3 bases and J by 2 bases, with 16 bases between the two germline ends. Germline loops: CDR1 LNHNV, CDR2 YYDKDF (reference sequence). In DNA, the CDR3 is TGTGCCACCAGCAGTGTGCGGGACCGACTTCAAGAGACCCAGTACTTC. As protein: CATSSVRDRLQETQYF.

This sequence joins TRBV28 and TRBJ2-6, with D possibly matching TRBD1 (5 bases). The V and J ends lost 3 bases and 0 bases respectively, with 27 bases between them. Germline V CDR1 and CDR2: MDHEN, SYDVKM. The length of the CDR3 is 22 residues. In nucleotides, the CDR3 is TGTGCCAGCAGTTTTGGAAGAATAGCCAAGGGGCATACTGGCTCTGGGGCCAACGTCCTGACTTTC. Protein sequence: CASSFGRIAKGHTGSGANVLTF. Combining the CDR3 with reference TRBV28 and TRBJ2-6 gives the whole variable domain DVKVTQSSRYLVKRTGEKVFLECVQDMDHENMFWYRQDPGLGLRLIYFSYDVKMKEKGDIPEGYSVSREKKERFSLILESASTNQTSMYLCASSFGRIAKGHTGSGANVLTFGAGSRLTVL.